This is a list of T cell receptor beta chains from one sample in a study of blood T cell repertoires in COVID-19. Data came from immunoSEQ multiplex PCR; TCRdb stores just in-frame clones and leaves some out. The table shows more than 400,000 clones, with approximately 83% occurring only once. The specimen sequenced was peripheral blood. The receptors originated from a human donor in a cohort sampled during active COVID-19. Each CDR3 is given with its conserved first and last residue. D genes are given only for firm matches. Only part of the rows carry a size: once, few, many, or a class if the clone is expanded.

j_call,v_call,d_call,clone_size,cdr3_aa,cdr3_nt
TRBJ2-1,TRBV7-8,TRBD2,-,CASSFPGLAGGGREQFF,TGTGCCAGCAGCTTCCCGGGACTAGCGGGAGGGGGAAGGGAGCAGTTCTTC
TRBJ2-3,TRBV28,-,-,CASSQGGSTDTQYF,TGTGCCAGCAGTCAGGGGGGTAGCACAGATACGCAGTATTTT
TRBJ2-1,TRBV28,-,-,CASRKNGVSSYNEQFF,TGTGCCAGCAGAAAAAACGGGGTAAGCTCCTACAATGAGCAGTTCTTC
TRBJ2-3,TRBV24-1,TRBD2,-,CATSDRGGSGTQYF,TGTGCCACCAGTGATAGGGGCGGGAGCGGTACGCAGTATTTT
TRBJ2-2,TRBV28,-,-,CASSFESPGTGELFF,TGTGCCAGCAGTTTCGAGTCCCCGGGCACCGGGGAGCTGTTTTTT
TRBJ2-3,TRBV4-1,TRBD2,-,CASSQMLAGTDTQYF,TGCGCCAGCAGCCAAATGTTAGCGGGGACAGATACGCAGTATTTT
TRBJ2-1,TRBV18,-,-,CASSPARGPNEQFF,TGTGCCAGCTCCCCGGCGAGAGGGCCCAATGAGCAGTTCTTC
TRBJ1-1,TRBV30,TRBD1,once,CASLGTGDTEAFF,TGTGCCTCTCTTGGGACAGGGGACACTGAAGCTTTCTTT
TRBJ1-6,TRBV19,TRBD1,-,CASGRDRGTSPLHF,TGTGCCAGTGGCCGGGACAGGGGGACTTCACCCCTCCACTTT
TRBJ1-3,TRBV5-4,TRBD1,few,CASSSGGQVSGNTIYF,TGTGCCAGCAGCTCAGGGGGACAGGTCTCTGGAAACACCATATATTTT
TRBJ1-2,TRBV5-4,-,-,CASSPGGSHYGYTF,TGTGCCAGCAGCCCCGGGGGATCTCACTATGGCTACACCTTC
TRBJ1-2,TRBV6-2/TRBV6-3,-,-,CASSYYMGIYGYTF,TGTGCCAGCAGTTACTACATGGGCATCTATGGCTACACCTTC
TRBJ2-2,TRBV4-1,-,-,CASSHSRLVNTGELFF,TGCGCCAGCAGCCACTCTCGACTAGTGAACACCGGGGAGCTGTTTTTT
TRBJ1-1,TRBV29-1,-,-,CSVTMGMAPGTEAFF,TGCAGCGTCACTATGGGTATGGCGCCGGGCACTGAAGCTTTCTTT
TRBJ1-1,TRBV11-3,-,-,CASSPGPVREAFF,TGTGCCAGCAGCCCCGGCCCGGTGAGGGAAGCTTTCTTT
TRBJ1-5,TRBV24-1,TRBD1,once,CATSDWTIQGNQPQHF,TGTGCCACCAGTGATTGGACCATACAGGGGAATCAGCCCCAGCATTTT
TRBJ1-3,TRBV7-2,-,-,CASSSRQSGNTIYF,TGTGCCAGCAGCTCTCGACAGTCCGGAAACACCATATATTTT
TRBJ1-3,TRBV5-4,TRBD1,-,CASSLGQGHTIYF,TGTGCCAGCAGCTTGGGACAGGGGCACACCATATATTTT